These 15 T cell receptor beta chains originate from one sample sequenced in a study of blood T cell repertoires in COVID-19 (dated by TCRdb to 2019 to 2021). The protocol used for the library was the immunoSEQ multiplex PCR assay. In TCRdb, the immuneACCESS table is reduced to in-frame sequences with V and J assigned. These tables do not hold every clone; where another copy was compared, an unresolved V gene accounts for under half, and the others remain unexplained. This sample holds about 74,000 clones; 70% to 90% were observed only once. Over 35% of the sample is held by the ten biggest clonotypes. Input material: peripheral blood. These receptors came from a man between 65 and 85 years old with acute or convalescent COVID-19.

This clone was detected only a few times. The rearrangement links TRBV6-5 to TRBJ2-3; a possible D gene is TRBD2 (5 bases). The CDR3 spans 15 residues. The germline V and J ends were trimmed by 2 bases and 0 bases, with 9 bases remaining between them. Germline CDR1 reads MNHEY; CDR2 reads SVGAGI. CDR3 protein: CASSYGSASTDTQYF. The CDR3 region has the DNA TGTGCCAGCAGTTACGGTAGCGCAAGCACAGATACGCAGTATTTT.

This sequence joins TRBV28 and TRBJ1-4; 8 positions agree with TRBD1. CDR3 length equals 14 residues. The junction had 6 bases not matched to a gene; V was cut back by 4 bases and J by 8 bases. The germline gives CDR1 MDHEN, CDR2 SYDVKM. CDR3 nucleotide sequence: TGTGCCAGCAGTTACGGACAGGGTAGGGAAAAACTGTTTTTT. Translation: CASSYGQGREKLFF.

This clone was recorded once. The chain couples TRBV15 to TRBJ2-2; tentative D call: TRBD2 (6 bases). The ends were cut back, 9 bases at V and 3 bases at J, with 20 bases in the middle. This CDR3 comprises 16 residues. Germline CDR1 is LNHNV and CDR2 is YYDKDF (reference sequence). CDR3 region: CATGEEGQSDTGELFF. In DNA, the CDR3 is TGTGCCACGGGGGAGGAGGGGCAGAGCGACACCGGGGAGCTGTTTTTT.

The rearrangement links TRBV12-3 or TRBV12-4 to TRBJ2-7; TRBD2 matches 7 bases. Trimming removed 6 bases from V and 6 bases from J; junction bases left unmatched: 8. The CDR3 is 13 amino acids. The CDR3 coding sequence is TGTGCCAGCAGGCCTAGCGGATCTCTCGAGCAGTACTTC. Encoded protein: CASRPSGSLEQYF.

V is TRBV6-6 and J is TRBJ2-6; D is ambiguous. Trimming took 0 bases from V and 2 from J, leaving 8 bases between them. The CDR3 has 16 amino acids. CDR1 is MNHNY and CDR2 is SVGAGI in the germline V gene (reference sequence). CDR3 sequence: CASSYSAGPGANVLTF. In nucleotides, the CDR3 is TGTGCCAGCAGTTACTCGGCTGGGCCTGGGGCCAACGTCCTGACTTTC.

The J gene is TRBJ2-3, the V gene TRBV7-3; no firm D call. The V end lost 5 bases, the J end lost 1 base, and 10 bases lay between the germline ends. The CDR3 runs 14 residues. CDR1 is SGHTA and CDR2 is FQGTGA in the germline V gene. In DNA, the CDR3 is TGTGCCAGCAGCCCACCAGGTCGCACAGATACGCAGTATTTT. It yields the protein CASSPPGRTDTQYF.

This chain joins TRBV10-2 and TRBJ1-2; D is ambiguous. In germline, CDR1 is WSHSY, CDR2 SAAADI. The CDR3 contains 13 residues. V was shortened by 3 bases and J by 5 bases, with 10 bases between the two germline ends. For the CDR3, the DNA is TGCGCCAGCAGTGATGGCAGAAAGTATGGCTACACCTTC. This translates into CASSDGRKYGYTF.

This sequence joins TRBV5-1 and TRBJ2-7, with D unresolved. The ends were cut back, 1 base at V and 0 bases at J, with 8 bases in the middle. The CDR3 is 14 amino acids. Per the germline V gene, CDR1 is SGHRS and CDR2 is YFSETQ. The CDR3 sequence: CASSLSTDSYEQYF. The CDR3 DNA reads TGCGCCAGCAGCTTGAGCACAGACTCCTACGAGCAGTACTTC.

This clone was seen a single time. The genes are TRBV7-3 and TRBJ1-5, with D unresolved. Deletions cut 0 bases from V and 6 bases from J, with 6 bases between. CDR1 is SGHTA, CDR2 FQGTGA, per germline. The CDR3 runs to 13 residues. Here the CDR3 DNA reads TGTGCCAGCAGCTTAACGCCGGTTCAGCCCCAGCATTTT. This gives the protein CASSLTPVQPQHF.

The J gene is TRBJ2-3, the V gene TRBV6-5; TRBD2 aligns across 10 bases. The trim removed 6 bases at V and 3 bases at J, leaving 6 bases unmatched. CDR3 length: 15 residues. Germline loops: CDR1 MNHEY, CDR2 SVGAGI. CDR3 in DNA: TGTGCCAGCAGAGCTAAGCGGGGGGGGACAGATACGCAGTATTTT. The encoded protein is CASRAKRGGTDTQYF.

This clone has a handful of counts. The CDR3 loop is CASSFNRDSYNEQFF. DNA of the CDR3: TGTGCCAGCAGCTTTAACAGGGATTCCTACAATGAGCAGTTCTTC. The gene calls are TRBV7-9 and TRBJ2-1; D perhaps matches TRBD1 (6 bases). Germline lookup yields CDR1 SEHNR and CDR2 FQNEAQ (reference sequence). V lost 3 bases, J lost 1 base, and 10 bases lay in between. The CDR3 spans 15 residues.

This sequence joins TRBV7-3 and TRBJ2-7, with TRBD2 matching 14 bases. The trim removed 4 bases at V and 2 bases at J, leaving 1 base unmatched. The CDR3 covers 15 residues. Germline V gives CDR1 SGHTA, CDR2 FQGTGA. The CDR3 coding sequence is TGTGCCAGCAGCTCGACTAGCGGGAGGGCCTACGAGCAGTACTTC. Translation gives CASSSTSGRAYEQYF.

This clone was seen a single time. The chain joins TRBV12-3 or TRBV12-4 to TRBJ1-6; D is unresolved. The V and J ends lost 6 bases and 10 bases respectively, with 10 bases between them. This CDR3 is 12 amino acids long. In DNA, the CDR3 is TGTGCCAGCAGCCTTGCACGGTCACCCCTCCACTTT. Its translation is CASSLARSPLHF.

CDR3 nucleotides: TGTGCCAGCAGCTTGCAACCAGCGGAGTACAATGAGCAGTTCTTC. It yields the protein CASSLQPAEYNEQFF. V usage is TRBV11-2 and J usage is TRBJ2-1; the D gene is possibly TRBD2 (5 bases). Looked up from germline, CDR1 is SGHAT and CDR2 is FQNNGV. This CDR3 comprises 15 residues. With 3 bases removed from V and 4 bases from J, the gap between germline ends came to 13 bases.

CDR3 residues: CASSGEPSGGVSIKTQYF. CDR3 DNA: TGTGCCAGCAGTGGGGAACCTAGCGGGGGGGTTTCCATTAAGACCCAGTACTTC. The J gene is TRBJ2-5, the V gene TRBV2, with TRBD2 matching 12 bases. There are 18 residues in the CDR3. Germline loops: CDR1 SNHLY, CDR2 FYNNEI. After removal of 4 bases from V and 6 bases from J, the junction contained 15 bases not matched to a gene.